The sequence of this T cell receptor beta chain was determined in a study of cytomegalovirus exposure and HLA in healthy donors. About this clone itself: Its matching antigen is unknown.

Study results and limitations: TCR beta chains numbering 164 were designated cytomegalovirus-associated. The authors reported that TCR beta sequences could predict HLA-A and HLA-B alleles. These predictions were accurate for most subjects in the first cohort. The classifier reportedly diagnosed cytomegalovirus status with high sensitivity and specificity. TCR beta V segments were, for the most part, productive about 87% or about 30% of the time in an earlier analysis.

The PCR employed 60 Vbeta primers together with 13 Jbeta primers. The method was immunoSEQ multiplex PCR; TCRdb's version includes in-frame clones alone and lacks a portion of them. This sample carries about 52,000 clones, more than 65% of them seen once, and the ten largest clones take approximately 10%. Trimming took 2 bases from V and 9 from J; bases not matched to a gene: 9. The CDR3 is 14 amino acids. Per germline, CDR1 GTSNPN and CDR2 SVGIG (reference sequence). This TCR derives from a woman aged 50 to 65 in good health and CMV-seronegative. This chain links TRBV30 with TRBJ2-1, with 8 bases lining up with TRBD2. Specimen: PBMCs. The CDR3 DNA sequence: TGTGCCTGGAGTAAGGTAGCGGGGTTTGGTGAGCAGTTCTTC. Translating it yields CAWSKVAGFGEQFF.